This T cell receptor (beta chain) was recovered during a study of molecular identifiers for immune sequencing clone quantification (dated by TCRdb to the late 2010s). In terms of the full investigation: In a replicate experiment, RNA from roughly 21,000 or 96,000 naive CD8 T cells was split into five aliquots, four of which were sequenced. CD8 T cells were used in a methods study to benchmark molecular-identifier clustering-based TCR repertoire sequencing (MIDCIRS) and TCR RNA copy counting.

Libraries were made using PCR. Sequencer: NextSeq 500. Bulk TCR libraries were made following a previously described method, with the TCR primers given in Table S5. Total RNA was purified with the Qiagen AllPrep DNA/RNA kit. Before any analysis, reads coming from multiple sequencing runs of the same library were combined into one pool. The original pipeline was this. Reads were retained only if their TCR constant sequence matched exactly, and those retained reads were trimmed to 150 nt and grouped according to their 12-nt molecular barcodes. Reads in each barcode group were sub-clustered using a 15% Levenshtein threshold, and a quality-weighted consensus sequence was built for each RNA molecule. Non-functional sequences were discarded, and so were lower-count sequences lying one edit away from another sequence. On the basis of fitting two negative binomial distributions, barcode sub-clusters with fewer than 20% of the maximum read count were discarded. TCRdb reanalyzed the raw reads on its own, using fastp at Q25 for trimming and MiXCR for clone calling, and kept in-frame beta chains. Each CDR3 protein gets just one entry, which takes the most common genes and DNA from the rows behind it. TCRdb assigned the V and J calls; the authors' analysis was not used. The sample table records approximately 500,000 distinct CDR3 sequences; 25% of these occur just once. Under 0.8% of the sample rests with the top ten.

This clonotype showed up just a few times. It lacks a known antigen. Base qualities are not provided; no much larger clone lies one nucleotide away. Results the study describes overall, beyond this receptor: A single cell's worth of spiked-in Jurkat TCR RNA was reported detectable even among one million naive CD8 T cells. Modeling estimated about 3 recovered TCR RNA copies per cell, compared with approximately 10 by digital PCR, which implies 25% to 30% capture efficiency. The naive libraries included spiked-in Jurkat TCR RNA (approximately ten copies' worth), and this RNA is not part of the donor repertoire. When barcode sub-clustering was omitted, TCR diversity was inflated by chimeric consensus sequences, with chimeras reaching as high as 47%. In CMV-specific effector cells, clones with more than 20 RNA copies accounted for over 99% of molecules, whereas in naive cells such clones accounted for under 1%. Highly expanded clone sizes could be underestimated if identical TCR molecules share a barcode.

Naive CD8 T cell libraries were made from 20,000 to 1,000,000 sorted cells using 10%, 30% or 50% of purified RNA. Naive CD8 T cells were FACS-sorted as CD8+CD4-CCR7+CD45RA+ on a BD FACSAria II into RLT Plus buffer. Detection sensitivity was tested by spiking Jurkat RNA equal to some 11 TCR copies' worth into samples containing about 17,000-1,000,000 naive CD8 T cells. CD8 T cells were enriched using RosetteSep CD8+ T Cell Enrichment Cocktail and Ficoll-Paque, and the enriched cells then underwent ACK red cell lysis. The TCR comes from a human donor in good health. Some libraries in this study had Jurkat cell RNA spiked in. The specimen sequenced was naive CD8+ T cells from blood, with Jurkat cell RNA spiked in. This specimen's cell subset or site label, per the study, means: FACS-sorted CD8+CD4-CCR7+CD45RA+ naive T cells.

This receptor carries the CDR3 CASSEGHPYGYTF. Here is the DNA: TGTGCCAGCAGTGAGGGTCACCCATATGGCTACACCTTC. The sequence joins TRBV2 to TRBJ1-2; no D segment can be confidently identified. V sheds 3 bases and J sheds 5 bases, leaving 10 bases between their ends. Taken from the germline V gene, the CDR1 and CDR2 loops are SNHLY and FYNNEI. From the cysteine through the phenylalanine, the CDR3 covers 13 amino acids. The read is trimmed to its CDR3 DNA, 39 bases read in frame from base 1. This CDR3, with the reference TRBV2 and TRBJ1-2 proteins standing in past its ends, gives the full variable domain EPEVTQTPSHQVTQMGQEVILRCVPISNHLYFYWYRQILGQKVEFLVSFYNNEISEKSEIFDDQFSVERPDGSNFTLKIRSTKLEDSAMYFCASSEGHPYGYTFGSGTRLTVV.